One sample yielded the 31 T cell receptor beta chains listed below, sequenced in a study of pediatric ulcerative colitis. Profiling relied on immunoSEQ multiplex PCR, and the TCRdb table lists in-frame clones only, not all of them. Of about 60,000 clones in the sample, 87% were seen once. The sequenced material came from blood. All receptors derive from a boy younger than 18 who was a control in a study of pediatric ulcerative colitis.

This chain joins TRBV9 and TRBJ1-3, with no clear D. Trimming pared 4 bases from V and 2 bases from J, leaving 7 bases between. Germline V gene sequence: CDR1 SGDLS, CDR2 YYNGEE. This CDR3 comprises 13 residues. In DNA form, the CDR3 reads TGTGCCAGCAGCAGAACGGCTGGAAACACCATATATTTT. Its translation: CASSRTAGNTIYF.

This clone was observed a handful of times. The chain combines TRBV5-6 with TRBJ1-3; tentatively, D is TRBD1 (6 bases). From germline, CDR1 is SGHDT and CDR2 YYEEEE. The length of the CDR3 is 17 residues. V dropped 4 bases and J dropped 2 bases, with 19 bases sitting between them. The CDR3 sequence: CASSRPHREGTGNTIYF. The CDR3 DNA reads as TGTGCCAGCAGCCGACCGCACAGGGAGGGAACTGGAAACACCATATATTTT.

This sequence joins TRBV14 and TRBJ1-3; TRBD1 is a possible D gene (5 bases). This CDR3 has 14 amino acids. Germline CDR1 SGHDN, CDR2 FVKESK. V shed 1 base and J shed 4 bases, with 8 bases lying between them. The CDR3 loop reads CASSQVWGGNTIYF. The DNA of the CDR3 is TGTGCCAGCAGCCAAGTGTGGGGGGGAAACACCATATATTTT.

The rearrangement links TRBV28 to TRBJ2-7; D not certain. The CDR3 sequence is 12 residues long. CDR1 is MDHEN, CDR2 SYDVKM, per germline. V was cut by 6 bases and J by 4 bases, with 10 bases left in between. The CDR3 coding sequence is TGTGCCAGCAGCTTAGACGGGTACGAGCAGTACTTC. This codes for CASSLDGYEQYF.

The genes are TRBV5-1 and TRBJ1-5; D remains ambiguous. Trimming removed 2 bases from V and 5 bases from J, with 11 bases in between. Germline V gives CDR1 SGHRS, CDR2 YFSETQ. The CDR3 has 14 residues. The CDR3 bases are TGCGCCAGCAGCTTTATGGCAGGCCATCAGCCCCAGCATTTT. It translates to CASSFMAGHQPQHF. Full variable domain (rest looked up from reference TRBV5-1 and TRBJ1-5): KAGVTQTPRYLIKTRGQQVTLSCSPISGHRSVSWYQQTPGQGLQFLFEYFSETQRNKGNFPGRFSGRQFSNSRSEMNVSTLELGDSALYLCASSFMAGHQPQHFGDGTRLSIL.

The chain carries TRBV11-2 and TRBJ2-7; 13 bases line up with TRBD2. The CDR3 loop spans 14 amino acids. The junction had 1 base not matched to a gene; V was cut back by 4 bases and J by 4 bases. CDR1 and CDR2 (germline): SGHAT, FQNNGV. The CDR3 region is CASSWTSGGYEQYF. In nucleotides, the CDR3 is TGTGCCAGCAGCTGGACTAGCGGGGGATACGAGCAGTACTTC.

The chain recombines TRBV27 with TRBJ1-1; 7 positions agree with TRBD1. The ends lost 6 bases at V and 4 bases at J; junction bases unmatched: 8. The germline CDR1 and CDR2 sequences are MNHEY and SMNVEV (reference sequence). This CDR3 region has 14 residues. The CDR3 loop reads CASRKQGRFTEAFF. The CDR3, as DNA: TGTGCCAGCAGGAAACAGGGGAGGTTCACTGAAGCTTTCTTT.

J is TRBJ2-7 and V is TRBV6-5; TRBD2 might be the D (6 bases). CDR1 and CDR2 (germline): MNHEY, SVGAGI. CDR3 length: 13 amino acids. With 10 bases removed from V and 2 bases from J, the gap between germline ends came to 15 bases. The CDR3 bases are TGTGCCACCTCTACCGGGACTGCCTACGAGCAGTACTTC. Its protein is CATSTGTAYEQYF.

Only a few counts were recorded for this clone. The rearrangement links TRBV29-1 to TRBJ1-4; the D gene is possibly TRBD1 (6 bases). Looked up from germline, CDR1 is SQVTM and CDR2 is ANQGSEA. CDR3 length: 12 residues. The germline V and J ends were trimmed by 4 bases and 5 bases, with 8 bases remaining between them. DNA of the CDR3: TGCAGCGTTGGGGGGGCCAATGAAAAACTGTTTTTT. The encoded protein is CSVGGANEKLFF.

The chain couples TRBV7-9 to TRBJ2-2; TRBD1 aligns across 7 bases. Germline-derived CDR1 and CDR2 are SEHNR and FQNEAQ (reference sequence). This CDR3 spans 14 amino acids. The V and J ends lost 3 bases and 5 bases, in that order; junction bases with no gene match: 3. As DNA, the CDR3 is TGTGCCAGCAGCTTCCAACAGGGGACCGGGGAGCTGTTTTTT. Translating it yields CASSFQQGTGELFF.

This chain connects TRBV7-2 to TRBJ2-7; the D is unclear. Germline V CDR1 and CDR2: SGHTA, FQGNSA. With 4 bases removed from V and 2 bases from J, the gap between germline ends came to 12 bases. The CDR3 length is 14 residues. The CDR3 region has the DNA TGTGCCAGCAGCTCAAAGATCCGACCCTACGAGCAGTACTTC. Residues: CASSSKIRPYEQYF.

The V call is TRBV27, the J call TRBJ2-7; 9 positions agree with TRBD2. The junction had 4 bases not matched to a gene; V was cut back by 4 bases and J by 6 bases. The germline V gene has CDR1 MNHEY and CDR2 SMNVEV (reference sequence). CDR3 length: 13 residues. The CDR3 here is CASSSLAGFEQYF. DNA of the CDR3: TGTGCCAGCAGTTCTCTAGCGGGATTCGAGCAGTACTTC.

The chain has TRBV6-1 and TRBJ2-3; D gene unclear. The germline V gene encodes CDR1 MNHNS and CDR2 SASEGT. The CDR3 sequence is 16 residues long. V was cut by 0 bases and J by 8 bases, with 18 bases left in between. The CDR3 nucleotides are TGTGCCAGCAGTGAAGCACTAATTAGTTTCCTAGGTACGCAGTATTTT. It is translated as CASSEALISFLGTQYF.

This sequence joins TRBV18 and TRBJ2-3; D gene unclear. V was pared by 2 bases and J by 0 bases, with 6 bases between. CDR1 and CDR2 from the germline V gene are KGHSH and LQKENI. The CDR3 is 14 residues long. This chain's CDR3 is CASSPKDSTDTQYF. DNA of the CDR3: TGTGCCAGCTCACCAAAGGACAGCACAGATACGCAGTATTTT.

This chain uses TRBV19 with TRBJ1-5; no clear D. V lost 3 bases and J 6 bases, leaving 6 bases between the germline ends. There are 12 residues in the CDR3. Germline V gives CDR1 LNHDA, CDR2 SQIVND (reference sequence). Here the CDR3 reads CASSMLAQPQHF. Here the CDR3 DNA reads TGTGCCAGTAGTATGTTGGCTCAGCCCCAGCATTTT. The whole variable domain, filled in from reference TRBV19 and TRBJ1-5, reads DGGITQSPKYLFRKEGQNVTLSCEQNLNHDAMYWYRQDPGQGLRLIYYSQIVNDFQKGDIAEGYSVSREKKESFPLTVTSAQKNPTAFYLCASSMLAQPQHFGDGTRLSIL.

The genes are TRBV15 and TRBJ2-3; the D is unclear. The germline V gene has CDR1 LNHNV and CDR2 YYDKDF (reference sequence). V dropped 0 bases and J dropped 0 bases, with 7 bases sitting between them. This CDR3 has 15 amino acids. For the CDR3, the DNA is TGTGCCACCAGCAGAGAGGGCGGTAGCACAGATACGCAGTATTTT. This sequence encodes CATSREGGSTDTQYF.

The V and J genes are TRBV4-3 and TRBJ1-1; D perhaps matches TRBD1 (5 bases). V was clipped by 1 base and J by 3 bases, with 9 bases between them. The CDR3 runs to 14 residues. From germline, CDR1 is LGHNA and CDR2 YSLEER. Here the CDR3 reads CASSQAGQYTEAFF. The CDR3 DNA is TGCGCCAGCAGCCAAGCGGGGCAATACACTGAAGCTTTCTTT.

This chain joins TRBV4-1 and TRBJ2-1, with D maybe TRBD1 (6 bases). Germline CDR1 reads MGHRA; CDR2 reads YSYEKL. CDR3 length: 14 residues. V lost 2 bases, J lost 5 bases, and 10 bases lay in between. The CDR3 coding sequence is TGCGCCAGCAGCCAACCTAGACAGGACAATGAGCAGTTCTTC. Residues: CASSQPRQDNEQFF.

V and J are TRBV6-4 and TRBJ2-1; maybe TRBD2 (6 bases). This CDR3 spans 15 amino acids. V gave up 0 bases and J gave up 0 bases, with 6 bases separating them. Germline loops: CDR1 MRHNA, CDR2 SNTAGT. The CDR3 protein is CASSDSAGSYNEQFF. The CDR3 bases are TGTGCCAGCAGTGACTCAGCGGGCTCCTACAATGAGCAGTTCTTC.

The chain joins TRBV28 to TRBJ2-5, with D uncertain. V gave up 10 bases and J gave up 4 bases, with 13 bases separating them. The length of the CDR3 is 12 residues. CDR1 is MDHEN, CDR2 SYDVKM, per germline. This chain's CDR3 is CATLLDGETQYF. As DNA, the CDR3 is TGTGCCACCCTCCTCGACGGAGAGACCCAGTACTTC.

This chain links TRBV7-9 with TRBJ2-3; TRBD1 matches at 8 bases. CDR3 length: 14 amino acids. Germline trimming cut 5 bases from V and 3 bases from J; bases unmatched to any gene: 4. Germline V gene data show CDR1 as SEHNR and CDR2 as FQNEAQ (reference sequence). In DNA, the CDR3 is TGTGCCAGCAGCCCGGGACAGGAAACAGATACGCAGTATTTT. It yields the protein CASSPGQETDTQYF.

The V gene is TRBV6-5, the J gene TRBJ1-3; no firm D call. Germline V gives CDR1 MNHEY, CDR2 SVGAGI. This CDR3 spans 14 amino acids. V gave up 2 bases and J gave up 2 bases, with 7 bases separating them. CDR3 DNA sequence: TGTGCCAGCAGTTACAGCGGGACTGGAAACACCATATATTTT. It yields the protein CASSYSGTGNTIYF.

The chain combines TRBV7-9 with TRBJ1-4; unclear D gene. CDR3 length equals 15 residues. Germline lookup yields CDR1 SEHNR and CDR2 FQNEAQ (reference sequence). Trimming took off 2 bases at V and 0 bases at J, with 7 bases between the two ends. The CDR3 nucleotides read TGTGCCAGCAGCTTAATCGTTGCAACTAATGAAAAACTGTTTTTT. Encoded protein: CASSLIVATNEKLFF.

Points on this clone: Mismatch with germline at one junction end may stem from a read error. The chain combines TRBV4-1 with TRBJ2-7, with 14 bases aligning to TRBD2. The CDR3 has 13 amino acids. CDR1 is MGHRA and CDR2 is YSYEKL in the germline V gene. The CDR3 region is CASSQGLTSGRAF. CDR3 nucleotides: TGCGCCAGCAGCCAAGGCTTGACTAGCGGGAGGGCCTTC.

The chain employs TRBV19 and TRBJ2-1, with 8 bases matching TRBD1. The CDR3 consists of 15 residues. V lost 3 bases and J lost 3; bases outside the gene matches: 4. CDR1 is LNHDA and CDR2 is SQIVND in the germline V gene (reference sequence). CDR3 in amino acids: CASSIRGRLYNEQFF. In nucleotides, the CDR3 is TGTGCCAGTAGTATCAGGGGGCGCCTCTACAATGAGCAGTTCTTC.

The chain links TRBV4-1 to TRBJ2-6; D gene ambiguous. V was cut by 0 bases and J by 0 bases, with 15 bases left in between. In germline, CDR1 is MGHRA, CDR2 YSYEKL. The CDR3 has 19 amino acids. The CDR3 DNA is TGCGCCAGCAGCCAAGATAGTGAGAATCCCTTCTCTGGGGCCAACGTCCTGACTTTC. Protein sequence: CASSQDSENPFSGANVLTF.

The CDR3 nucleotides read TGTGCCAGCAGGCCAGACAGGGGGGACACCGGGGAGCTGTTTTTT. Residues: CASRPDRGDTGELFF. The chain joins TRBV7-9 to TRBJ2-2, with 9 bases lining up with TRBD1. The CDR3 runs to 15 residues. V was clipped by 6 bases and J by 3 bases; unmatched bases: 5. CDR1 SEHNR and CDR2 FQNEAQ come from the germline V gene (reference sequence).

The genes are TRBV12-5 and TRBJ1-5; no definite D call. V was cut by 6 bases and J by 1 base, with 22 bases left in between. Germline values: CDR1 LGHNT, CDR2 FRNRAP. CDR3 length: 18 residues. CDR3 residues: CASGPRRDGLRSNQPQHF. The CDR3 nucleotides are TGTGCTAGTGGACCTAGACGTGACGGATTACGGAGCAATCAGCCCCAGCATTTT.

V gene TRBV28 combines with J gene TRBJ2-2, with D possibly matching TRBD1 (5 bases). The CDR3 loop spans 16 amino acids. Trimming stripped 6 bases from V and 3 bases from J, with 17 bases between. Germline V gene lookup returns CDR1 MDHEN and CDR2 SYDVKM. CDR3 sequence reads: CASSKMRDSDTGELFF. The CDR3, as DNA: TGTGCCAGCAGCAAGATGAGAGACAGTGACACCGGGGAGCTGTTTTTT. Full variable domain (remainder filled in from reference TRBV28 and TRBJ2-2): DVKVTQSSRYLVKRTGEKVFLECVQDMDHENMFWYRQDPGLGLRLIYFSYDVKMKEKGDIPEGYSVSREKKERFSLILESASTNQTSMYLCASSKMRDSDTGELFFGEGSRLTVL.

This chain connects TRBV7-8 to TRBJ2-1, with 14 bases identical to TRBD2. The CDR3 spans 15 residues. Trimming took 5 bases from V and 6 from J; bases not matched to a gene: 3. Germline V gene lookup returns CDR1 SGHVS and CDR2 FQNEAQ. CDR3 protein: CASSRLAGGPNEQFF. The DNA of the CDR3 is TGTGCCAGCAGCCGACTAGCGGGAGGGCCCAATGAGCAGTTCTTC.

As DNA, the CDR3 is TGTGCCCTCAGTAACAGAAGGGGGTTGAACACTGAAGCTTTCTTT. Its translation: CALSNRRGLNTEAFF. The rearrangement joins TRBV6-1 to TRBJ1-1; tentative D call: TRBD1 (6 bases). Germline CDR1 reads MNHNS; CDR2 reads SASEGT. The ends were cut back, 11 bases at V and 0 bases at J, with 19 bases in the middle. This CDR3 has 15 residues.